Described below is a single T cell receptor beta chain sequence and its context. Germline CDR1 SGHRS, CDR2 YFSETQ. This CDR3 has 15 amino acids. Between the trimmed V and J ends, which lost 0 bases and 5 bases, there was a span of 9 bases. The assay was immunoSEQ multiplex PCR, and TCRdb's table has in-frame clones only and misses some. This sample has a few hundred thousand clones, with 85% found just once. This record belongs to a study of blood T cell repertoires in COVID-19. The specimen was PBMCs or T cells enriched from blood (not recorded which). The chain uses TRBV5-1 and TRBJ1-6; D is ambiguous. This TCR derives from a man between 40 and 49 years old who had recovered from COVID-19. The chain's CDR3 is CASSLVAGNNSPLHF. The CDR3 DNA reads TGCGCCAGCAGCTTGGTGGCAGGAAATAATTCACCCCTCCACTTT.